This T cell receptor beta chain was sequenced in a study of shared clonotypes between healthy human individuals. Generated by immunoSEQ multiplex PCR, the TCRdb table keeps only in-frame clones and is missing some. Seen here are millions of clones, about 92% observed once, and the top ten hold over 0.12%. Donors comprised only Caucasian adults living in Nashville, Tennessee. The study separated CD4+ cells into CD45RA+ naive and CD45RA-negative memory subsets. Sequencing input: naive CD4+ T cells sorted from blood. The subset is: CD45RA+ positively selected. This receptor was identified in a man between 18 and 29 years old in good health.

In DNA form, the CDR3 reads TGTGCCAGCAGTGTTAGTTGGGTGAACACCATATATTTT. Its translation is CASSVSWVNTIYF. The genes are TRBV19 and TRBJ1-3; D is unresolved. The germline V and J ends were trimmed by 9 bases and 7 bases, with 16 bases remaining between them. CDR1 LNHDA and CDR2 SQIVND come from the germline V gene (reference sequence). The CDR3 loop spans 13 amino acids.